This TCR beta chain was obtained from a study of molecular identifiers for immune sequencing clone quantification. Overall study: Split five ways in replicates, RNA from about 20,000 or 100,000 naive CD8 cells had four portions sequenced.

TCRdb re-analysed the PCR reads in MiXCR, keeping a single row per CDR3 protein. The sample shows about 510,000 distinct CDR3 sequences, 25% of them seen only once. Germline V CDR1 and CDR2: MGHDK, SYGVNS. This CDR3 contains 13 residues. V lost 6 bases and J lost 4; bases outside the gene matches: 0. Sorting defined naive CD8 T cells as CD8+CD4-CCR7+CD45RA+. The clonotype was recovered from a human donor in good health. Some libraries in this study had Jurkat cell RNA spiked in. The sample taken for sequencing was naive CD8+ T cells from blood, with Jurkat cell RNA spiked in. Stated subset: FACS-sorted CD8+CD4-CCR7+CD45RA+ naive T cells. The chain uses TRBV25-1 and TRBJ2-2; TRBD2 matches 9 bases. CDR3 nucleotide sequence: TGTGCCAGCAGGACTAGCGGCACCGGGGAGCTGTTTTTT. This sequence encodes CASRTSGTGELFF.